This entry features one TCR beta chain sequence. Its antigen is unknown. TCR beta CDR3 amplification used RNA transcripts. First-round RT-PCR relied on HTBI primers, and a second-round multiplex PCR came next. TCRdb processed the multiplex PCR reads anew with MiXCR; each CDR3 protein has one entry. The table shows 300,000 to 450,000 distinct CDR3 sequences, with about a sixth occurring only once. Other autoimmune disease, uncontrolled infection, pregnancy and lactation led to exclusion. These data originate in a study of Graves' ophthalmopathy and Graves' hyperthyroidism. Germline lookup yields CDR1 MNHEY and CDR2 SVGAGI. Deletions cut 4 bases from V and 4 bases from J, with 23 bases between. This CDR3 is 17 amino acids long. Findings of the study overall: The model predicted ophthalmopathy progression with roughly 70% sensitivity and 72% to 85% specificity.

This receptor was identified in an adult woman with stable Graves' hyperthyroidism. Sequenced input: peripheral blood. This chain connects TRBV6-5 to TRBJ2-7; tentative D call: TRBD2 (5 bases). As DNA, the CDR3 is TGTGCCAGCAGTTCCCCCCCCTGGAGGACTGCCCTATACGAGCAGTACTTC. It specifies CASSSPPWRTALYEQYF.